This entry lists 30 T cell receptor beta chains sequenced from one sample in a study of blood T cell repertoires in COVID-19. Method: immunoSEQ multiplex PCR; TCRdb's copy keeps in-frame clones and lacks some. The data contain 90,000 to 120,000 clones, about 80% of them singletons. The sample taken for sequencing was peripheral blood. The receptors here all came from a man between 65 and 79 years old with acute or convalescent COVID-19.

The chain is built from TRBV11-2 and TRBJ2-7, with 8 bases matching TRBD1. This CDR3 has 12 residues. In germline, CDR1 is SGHAT, CDR2 FQNNGV. V gave up 5 bases and J gave up 6 bases; unmatched junction bases: 3. The DNA of the CDR3 is TGTGCCAGCAGCCGCAGGGGGCCCGAGCAGTACTTC. It yields the protein CASSRRGPEQYF.

The chain combines TRBV5-1 with TRBJ2-7, with 9 bases that match TRBD1. CDR1 SGHRS and CDR2 YFSETQ come from the germline V gene. The CDR3 spans 14 residues. With V trimmed by 0 bases and J by 7 bases, 5 bases remained unmatched. The chain's CDR3 is CASSLDGTGFEQYF. CDR3 bases: TGCGCCAGCAGCTTGGACGGGACAGGGTTTGAGCAGTACTTC.

The V call is TRBV10-3, the J call TRBJ2-7, with 9 bases identical to TRBD1. The CDR3 runs 13 residues. CDR1 and CDR2 from the germline V gene are ENHRY and SYGVKD. The V and J ends lost 9 bases and 9 bases, in that order; junction bases with no gene match: 12. In DNA, the CDR3 is TGTGCCATTTCACAGGGGGCTGAAATGTGGCAGTACTTC. It specifies CAISQGAEMWQYF.

This rearrangement joins TRBV11-3 to TRBJ2-1, with D possibly being TRBD2 (6 bases). From germline, CDR1 is SGHNT and CDR2 YENEEA. The CDR3 is made up of 14 amino acids. V lost 5 bases and J lost 6, with 14 bases in between. The CDR3 reads CASSRNWDSNEQFF. CDR3 DNA: TGTGCCAGCAGCAGAAACTGGGACTCCAATGAGCAGTTCTTC.

This sequence joins TRBV19 and TRBJ1-2, with TRBD1 identical over 7 bases. The CDR3 is 16 amino acids. V shed 6 bases and J 7 bases; nucleotides not matched to a gene: 17. CDR1 LNHDA and CDR2 SQIVND come from the germline V gene (reference sequence). CDR3 residues: CASRTLGEGAILGYTF. In nucleotides, the CDR3 is TGTGCCAGTAGGACTTTAGGTGAGGGGGCGATACTTGGCTACACCTTC.

This clone showed up just once. The junction and the germline gene differ at one end; a read error may be behind it. The genes are TRBV7-7 and TRBJ2-1, with a weak D call TRBD1 (6 bases). This CDR3 is built from 13 residues. Germline CDR1 SSHAT, CDR2 FNYEAQ (reference sequence). CDR3 protein: CASSFSQGNEQFF. Written as DNA, the CDR3 is TGTGCTAGCAGCTTCTCCCAGGGGAATGAGCAGTTCTTC.

The sample holds one count of this clone. The V call is TRBV5-1, the J call TRBJ2-1; 10 nucleotides match TRBD1. The germline V gene has CDR1 SGHRS and CDR2 YFSETQ. The junction had 7 bases not matched to a gene; V was cut back by 3 bases and J by 7 bases. The CDR3 is 15 residues long. The CDR3 DNA is TGCGCCAGCAGCTACCCGGGACAGGGGACAAATGAGCAGTTCTTC. Protein: CASSYPGQGTNEQFF.

Only one count was recorded for this clone. The chain employs TRBV27 and TRBJ2-7, with 14 bases aligning to TRBD2. Per germline, CDR1 MNHEY and CDR2 SMNVEV (reference sequence). Germline trimming cut 5 bases from V and 4 bases from J; bases unmatched to any gene: 7. There are 16 residues in the CDR3. This CDR3 reads CASSRWTSGGLYEQYF. The CDR3 DNA follows: TGTGCCAGCAGTCGATGGACTAGCGGGGGGTTGTACGAGCAGTACTTC.

The gene calls are TRBV19 and TRBJ2-7; a possible D gene is TRBD2 (5 bases). The CDR3 is made up of 14 amino acids. V lost 3 bases and J 3 bases, leaving 12 bases between the germline ends. Germline lookup yields CDR1 LNHDA and CDR2 SQIVND (reference sequence). Here the CDR3 DNA reads TGTGCCAGTAGTATCGGGATCGAATTCTACGAGCAGTACTTC. Its translation is CASSIGIEFYEQYF.

This clone occurred once. The chain joins TRBV3-1 (or the pseudogene TRBV3-2) to TRBJ2-5, with a weak D call TRBD2 (6 bases). The CDR3 loop spans 13 amino acids. V dropped 4 bases and J dropped 1 base, with 7 bases sitting between them. Per the germline V gene, CDR1 is LGHDT and CDR2 is YNNKEL (reference sequence). CDR3 sequence reads: CASSRGAQETQYF. CDR3 coding DNA: TGTGCCAGCAGCCGCGGGGCCCAAGAGACCCAGTACTTC.

The chain combines TRBV24-1 with TRBJ2-3; perhaps TRBD1 as D (6 bases). Between the trimmed V and J ends, which lost 4 bases and 1 base, there was a span of 14 bases. The CDR3 runs 16 residues. Looked up from germline, CDR1 is KGHDR and CDR2 is SFDVKD. This CDR3 reads CATSDTQGFGTDTQYF. The CDR3, as DNA: TGTGCCACCAGTGACACACAGGGCTTCGGCACAGATACGCAGTATTTT.

This clone appeared once. The chain is built from TRBV7-3 and TRBJ1-6; D is ambiguous. From germline, CDR1 is SGHTA and CDR2 FQGTGA. CDR3 length: 15 amino acids. V lost 5 bases and J lost 9, with 17 bases in between. CDR3 DNA sequence: TGTGCCAGCAGCCCCGGAGGAACCCCTGGTTCACCCCTCCACTTT. Residues: CASSPGGTPGSPLHF.

This chain uses TRBV19 with TRBJ1-4, with 7 bases lining up with TRBD1. V trimming: 6 bases; J trimming: 1 base; junction bases outside the gene matches: 8. Looked up from germline, CDR1 is LNHDA and CDR2 is SQIVND (reference sequence). The CDR3 sequence is 16 residues long. The CDR3 nucleotides read TGTGCCAGTAGGATACAGGGGAGCCGAACTAATGAAAAACTGTTTTTT. This codes for CASRIQGSRTNEKLFF.

CDR3 DNA: TGTGCCAGTAGTCTTAGACTAGCGGGGGGCAGCCAGTACTTC. The encoded protein is CASSLRLAGGSQYF. This chain joins TRBV19 and TRBJ2-5, with 13 bases aligning to TRBD2. Per germline, CDR1 LNHDA and CDR2 SQIVND (reference sequence). The V and J ends lost 5 bases and 10 bases, in that order; junction bases with no gene match: 7. The CDR3 is 14 residues long.

This chain connects TRBV3-1 (or the pseudogene TRBV3-2) to TRBJ1-6; D may be TRBD1 (5 bases). Germline V CDR1 and CDR2: LGHDT, YNNKEL (reference sequence). This CDR3 is 14 amino acids long. The V end was cut by 1 base, the J end by 6 bases, with 7 bases between. Here the CDR3 DNA reads TGTGCCAGCAGCCAAGTTGACAGTAATTCACCCCTCCACTTT. Protein sequence: CASSQVDSNSPLHF.

The DNA of the CDR3 is TGTGCCAGCAGTTACGGGCAGGGGAGCGACGAGCAGTACTTC. It specifies CASSYGQGSDEQYF. The chain uses TRBV6-2 or TRBV6-3 and TRBJ2-7, with a possible D match to TRBD1 (6 bases). Germline CDR1 MNHEY, CDR2 SVGEGT. Trimming left V 2 bases short and J 5 bases short, with 13 bases between. This CDR3 contains 14 residues.

The chain joins TRBV19 to TRBJ2-3; 9 nucleotides line up with TRBD2. V was clipped by 1 base and J by 3 bases; unmatched bases: 2. Germline V gene data show CDR1 as LNHDA and CDR2 as SQIVND (reference sequence). This CDR3 has 15 amino acids. The CDR3 reads CASSIGTSATDTQYF. DNA for the CDR3: TGTGCCAGTAGTATAGGGACTAGCGCGACAGATACGCAGTATTTT. Variable domain in full (rest from reference TRBV19 and TRBJ2-3): DGGITQSPKYLFRKEGQNVTLSCEQNLNHDAMYWYRQDPGQGLRLIYYSQIVNDFQKGDIAEGYSVSREKKESFPLTVTSAQKNPTAFYLCASSIGTSATDTQYFGPGTRLTVL.

This clone was seen a handful of times. The chain has TRBV6-2 or TRBV6-3 and TRBJ2-3; D remains ambiguous. This CDR3 region has 13 residues. V shed 0 bases and J shed 4 bases, with 5 bases lying between them. Germline CDR1 is MNHEY and CDR2 is SVGEGT. The CDR3 nucleotides are TGTGCCAGCAGTTACTCCCTAGCAGATACGCAGTATTTT. It codes for CASSYSLADTQYF.

This chain uses TRBV9 with TRBJ1-1; D may be TRBD1 (5 bases). Looked up from germline, CDR1 is SGDLS and CDR2 is YYNGEE. This CDR3 spans 15 amino acids. The germline V and J ends were trimmed by 0 bases and 1 base, with 10 bases remaining between them. In DNA, the CDR3 is TGTGCCAGCAGCGTAGTGGGGCAGGGGAACACTGAAGCTTTCTTT. Translating it yields CASSVVGQGNTEAFF.

The chain carries TRBV18 and TRBJ1-5; D is undetermined. Trimming took 3 bases from V and 2 from J, leaving 11 bases between them. This CDR3 is 15 amino acids long. The V gene's germline CDR1 is KGHSH and CDR2 LQKENI. CDR3 DNA sequence: TGTGCCAGCTCACCGACAATTGGGCGCAATCAGCCCCAGCATTTT. Protein sequence: CASSPTIGRNQPQHF.

The chain couples TRBV27 to TRBJ1-2; 11 positions match TRBD1. The V gene end was trimmed by 4 bases and the J gene end by 8 bases; junction bases not matched to a gene: 12. The CDR3 length is 16 residues. Germline values: CDR1 MNHEY, CDR2 SMNVEV (reference sequence). CDR3 in amino acids: CASSSRTGGGVEGYTF. The CDR3 DNA sequence: TGTGCCAGCAGTTCCCGGACAGGGGGCGGAGTAGAGGGCTACACCTTC.

This chain connects TRBV6-5 to TRBJ1-2; D is ambiguous. CDR1 is MNHEY, CDR2 SVGAGI, per germline. The CDR3 length is 13 residues. V was clipped by 6 bases and J by 1 base, with 9 bases between them. The CDR3 bases are TGTGCCAGCAGAGACGGGGTTAACTATGGCTACACCTTC. Encoded protein: CASRDGVNYGYTF.

This chain uses TRBV19 with TRBJ2-5; the match to TRBD2 covers 9 bases. CDR3 length: 15 amino acids. The V segment lost 5 bases and the J segment 4 bases; nucleotides outside the gene matches: 8. Germline loops: CDR1 LNHDA, CDR2 SQIVND (reference sequence). CDR3 region: CASSEGLARGETQYF. Written as DNA, the CDR3 is TGTGCCAGTAGTGAGGGACTAGCAAGGGGAGAGACCCAGTACTTC.

The genes are TRBV6-2 or TRBV6-3 and TRBJ1-1; no definite D call. This CDR3 spans 12 amino acids. Trimming took off 2 bases at V and 8 bases at J, with 9 bases between the two ends. Germline V lookup: CDR1 MNHEY, CDR2 SVGEGT. CDR3 DNA sequence: TGTGCCAGCAGTTACATAGGACTGGAAGCTTTCTTT. Encoded protein: CASSYIGLEAFF.

The chain links TRBV14 to TRBJ2-3, with TRBD1 matching 7 bases. The CDR3 loop spans 16 amino acids. Trimming took 1 base from V and 3 from J; bases not matched to a gene: 7. Germline V gives CDR1 SGHDN, CDR2 FVKESK. The CDR3 spells CASSQGTGPPTDTQYF. The CDR3 bases are TGTGCCAGCAGCCAAGGGACAGGACCTCCGACAGATACGCAGTATTTT.

This clone was picked up one time. The CDR3 DNA sequence: TGTGCCAGCAGCTTGACAGGCCGAGAAGAGACCCAGTACTTC. Its translation: CASSLTGREETQYF. This chain connects TRBV7-9 to TRBJ2-5; possibly TRBD1 for D (6 bases). V was trimmed by 3 bases and J by 3 bases, leaving 11 bases between them. Germline V gene lookup returns CDR1 SEHNR and CDR2 FQNEAQ (reference sequence). The CDR3 consists of 14 residues.

The CDR3 reads CASRSGGSSTGELFF. The DNA of the CDR3 is TGTGCCAGCAGATCAGGGGGCTCTTCAACCGGGGAGCTGTTTTTT. The rearrangement uses TRBV6-5 and TRBJ2-2; TRBD1 matches at 8 bases. Looked up from germline, CDR1 is MNHEY and CDR2 is SVGAGI. The CDR3 spans 15 residues. After removal of 6 bases from V and 5 bases from J, the junction contained 8 bases not matched to a gene.

This chain connects TRBV19 to TRBJ1-5, with D perhaps TRBD1 (6 bases). The CDR3 covers 13 residues. The germline V gene has CDR1 LNHDA and CDR2 SQIVND (reference sequence). Between the trimmed V and J ends, which lost 5 bases and 4 bases, there was a span of 9 bases. This chain's CDR3 is CASSSQGNQPQHF. The DNA for the CDR3 is TGTGCCAGTAGTTCGCAGGGGAATCAGCCCCAGCATTTT.

V usage is TRBV15 and J usage is TRBJ1-1; a possible D gene is TRBD1 (5 bases). The CDR3 is made up of 16 amino acids. Trimming left V 0 bases short and J 6 bases short, with 17 bases between. Germline assignment: CDR1 LNHNV and CDR2 YYDKDF (reference sequence). The DNA for the CDR3 is TGTGCCACCAGCAGAGATAGGGGTTCTTATATGGCTGAAGCTTTCTTT. Translation: CATSRDRGSYMAEAFF. The full variable domain, completed using reference TRBV15 and TRBJ1-1, is DAMVIQNPRYQVTQFGKPVTLSCSQTLNHNVMYWYQQKSSQAPKLLFHYYDKDFNNEADTPDNFQSRRPNTSFCFLDIRSPGLGDTAMYLCATSRDRGSYMAEAFFGQGTRLTVV.

J is TRBJ2-1 and V is TRBV11-3; 8 bases are shared with TRBD1. The CDR3 covers 15 residues. V dropped 2 bases and J dropped 9; count of bases not matched to a gene: 9. Looked up from germline, CDR1 is SGHNT and CDR2 is YENEEA. The CDR3 bases are TGTGCCAGCAGCTTAAGCAGGGGGCAGGCAGGTGAGCAGTTCTTC. The encoded protein is CASSLSRGQAGEQFF. Using reference TRBV11-3 and TRBJ2-1 for the parts outside the CDR3, the full variable domain is EAGVVQSPRYKIIEKKQPVAFWCNPISGHNTLYWYLQNLGQGPELLIRYENEEAVDDSQLPKDRFSAERLKGVDSTLKIQPAELGDSAVYLCASSLSRGQAGEQFFGPGTRLTVL.